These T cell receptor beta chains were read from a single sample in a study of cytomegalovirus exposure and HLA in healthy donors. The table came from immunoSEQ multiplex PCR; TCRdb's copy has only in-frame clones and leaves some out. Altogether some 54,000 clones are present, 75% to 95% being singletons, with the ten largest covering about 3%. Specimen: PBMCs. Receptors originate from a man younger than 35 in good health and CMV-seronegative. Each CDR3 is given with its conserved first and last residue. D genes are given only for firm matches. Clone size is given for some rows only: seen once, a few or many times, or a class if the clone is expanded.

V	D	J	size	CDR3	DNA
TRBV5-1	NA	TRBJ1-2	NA	CASGATYGYTF	TGCGCCAGCGGGGCCACCTATGGCTACACCTTC
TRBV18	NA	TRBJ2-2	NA	CASSPGQGNTGELFF	TGTGCCAGCTCACCAGGCCAGGGGAACACCGGGGAGCTGTTTTTT
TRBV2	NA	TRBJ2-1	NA	CATRGPGRSYNEQFF	TGTGCCACCCGAGGCCCCGGGAGATCCTACAATGAGCAGTTCTTC
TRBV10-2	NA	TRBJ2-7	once	CASSLRAHEQYF	TGCGCCAGCAGCCTCAGGGCCCACGAGCAGTACTTC
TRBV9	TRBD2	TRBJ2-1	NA	CASSISGQGLNEQFF	TGTGCCAGCAGCATTAGCGGGCAAGGCCTCAATGAGCAGTTCTTC
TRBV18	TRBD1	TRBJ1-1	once	CASSSDRVPLGDTEAFF	TGTGCCAGCTCATCGGACAGGGTGCCCCTTGGGGACACTGAAGCTTTCTTT
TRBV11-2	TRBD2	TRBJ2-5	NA	CASSLVPSTSGRQETQYF	TGTGCCAGCAGCTTAGTCCCATCGACTAGCGGGAGACAAGAGACCCAGTACTTC
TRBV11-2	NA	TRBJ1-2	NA	CASSRGWANYGYTF	TGTGCCAGCAGCCGAGGGTGGGCTAACTATGGCTACACCTTC
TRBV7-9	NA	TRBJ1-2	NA	CASSNRERTGYTF	TGTGCCAGCAGTAACCGGGAGAGGACTGGCTACACCTTC
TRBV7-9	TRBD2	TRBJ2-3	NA	CASSPPRGGTDTQYF	TGTGCCAGCAGTCCCCCCCGGGGGGGGACAGATACGCAGTATTTT
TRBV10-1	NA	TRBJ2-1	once	CASSESRRDNEQFF	TGCGCCAGCAGTGAGTCACGTCGAGACAATGAGCAGTTCTTC
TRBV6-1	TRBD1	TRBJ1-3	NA	CASSEKPGQGGNTIYF	TGTGCCAGCAGTGAGAAACCGGGACAGGGGGGAAACACCATATATTTT
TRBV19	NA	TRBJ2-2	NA	CASCDFGGVTGELFF	TGTGCCAGTTGCGACTTTGGAGGGGTCACCGGGGAGCTGTTTTTT
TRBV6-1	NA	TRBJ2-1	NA	CASSERGGGPNEQFF	TGTGCCAGCAGTGAAAGGGGGGGAGGGCCCAATGAGCAGTTCTTC
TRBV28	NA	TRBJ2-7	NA	CASSLGTAVYEQYF	TGTGCCAGCAGTCTTGGGACTGCAGTTTACGAGCAGTACTTC
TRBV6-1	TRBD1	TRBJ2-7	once	CASSAPGAGGYEQYF	TGTGCCAGCAGTGCCCCCGGGGCAGGGGGCTACGAGCAGTACTTC
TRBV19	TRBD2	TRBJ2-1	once	CASSPSGPSYNEQFF	TGTGCCAGTAGTCCTAGCGGTCCATCCTACAATGAGCAGTTCTTC
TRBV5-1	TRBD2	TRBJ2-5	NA	CASSSGPLAGGRETQYF	TGCGCCAGCAGCTCAGGTCCCCTAGCGGGAGGGCGAGAGACCCAGTACTTC
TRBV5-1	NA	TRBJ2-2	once	CASRLGNTGELFF	TGCGCCAGCAGGCTCGGGAACACCGGGGAGCTGTTTTTT
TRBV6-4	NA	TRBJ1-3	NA	CASSDPGGGNGNTIYF	TGTGCCAGCAGTGACCCCGGCGGGGGAAATGGAAACACCATATATTTT
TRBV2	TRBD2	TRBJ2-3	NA	CASSAVRGRVGSGRTDTQYF	TGTGCCAGCAGTGCGGTCCGGGGGCGCGTGGGTAGCGGGAGGACAGATACGCAGTATTTT
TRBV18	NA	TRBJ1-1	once	CASSPSAQGNTEAFF	TGTGCCAGCTCACCTTCGGCCCAGGGGAACACTGAAGCTTTCTTT
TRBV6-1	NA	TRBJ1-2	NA	CASNPNGVGTYGYTF	TGTGCCAGCAATCCTAACGGGGTCGGCACCTATGGCTACACCTTC
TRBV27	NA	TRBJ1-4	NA	CASSLGAANEKLFF	TGTGCCAGCAGTTTAGGGGCAGCTAATGAAAAACTGTTTTTT
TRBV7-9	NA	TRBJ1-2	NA	CASSLDPRGYGYTF	TGTGCCAGCAGCTTAGACCCCAGGGGTTATGGCTACACCTTC
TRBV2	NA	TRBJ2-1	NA	CASSEAGISYNEQFF	TGTGCCAGCAGTGAAGCCGGGATAAGCTACAATGAGCAGTTCTTC
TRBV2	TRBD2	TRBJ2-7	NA	CASSQGLAGGLAKYF	TGTGCCAGCAGTCAGGGACTAGCGGGAGGGCTAGCGAAGTACTTC
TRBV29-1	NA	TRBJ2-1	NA	CSVAYNHYNEQFF	TGCAGCGTTGCCTATAACCACTACAATGAGCAGTTCTTC
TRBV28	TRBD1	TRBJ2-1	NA	CASSLDRGQVNEQFF	TGTGCCAGCAGTTTAGACAGGGGGCAGGTCAATGAGCAGTTCTTC
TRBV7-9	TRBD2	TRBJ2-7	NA	CASSRDFGRFLSYEQYF	TGTGCCAGCAGTCGGGACTTCGGGAGGTTCCTCTCCTACGAGCAGTACTTC
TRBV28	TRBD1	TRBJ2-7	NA	CASSSTQGGEEQYF	TGTGCCAGCAGTTCAACACAGGGGGGTGAAGAGCAGTACTTC